These 6 T cell receptor beta chains were all obtained from the same sample, sequenced in a study of T-cell memory formation after mild COVID-19. TCRdb re-called the 5' RACE reads through MiXCR, storing one row per CDR3 protein. This sample has approximately 34,000 distinct CDR3 sequences, with just under 8% found just once. The sample was PBMCs or a T cell subset sorted from them (not recorded which). These receptors all come from a man aged 18 to 29 who had mild COVID-19 (a few samples of this study predate the infection). Cell type and time point are not known.

V and J are TRBV30 and TRBJ1-3; no clear D gene. The CDR3 extends over 13 amino acids. The V gene's germline CDR1 is GTSNPN and CDR2 SVGIG (reference sequence). V lost 4 bases and J lost 0, with 7 bases in between. Here the CDR3 DNA reads TGTGCCTGGAATTCCATCTCTGGAAACACCATATATTTT. Translation gives CAWNSISGNTIYF.

This clonotype was recorded at least ten times. The rearrangement links TRBV7-2 to TRBJ2-5, with unresolved D. The V end was cut by 3 bases, the J end by 4 bases, with 6 bases between. Germline V gene data show CDR1 as SGHTA and CDR2 as FQGNSA. This CDR3 has 12 amino acids. CDR3 DNA: TGTGCCAGCAGCTTCGCCCGAGAGACCCAGTACTTC. Amino acid sequence: CASSFARETQYF.

This rearrangement joins TRBV4-1 to TRBJ2-1; D is ambiguous. Trimming stripped 4 bases from V and 5 bases from J, with 15 bases between. Germline values: CDR1 MGHRA, CDR2 YSYEKL. This CDR3 has 15 residues. The CDR3 nucleotides are TGCGCCAGCAGCCCCCAACCCTGGGCTGACAATGAGCAGTTCTTC. Protein sequence: CASSPQPWADNEQFF.

This clonotype has a handful of counts. This chain uses TRBV28 with TRBJ1-2; D might be TRBD1 (5 bases). V dropped 3 bases and J dropped 5 bases, with 7 bases sitting between them. CDR1 and CDR2 (germline): MDHEN, SYDVKM. The CDR3 is 12 amino acids. CDR3 loop: CASSFGGYGYTF. CDR3 in DNA: TGTGCCAGCAGTTTTGGGGGTTATGGCTACACCTTC.

Within the sample, this clonotype is medium-sized. The V gene is TRBV20-1, the J gene TRBJ1-5; D not certain. V lost 4 bases to trimming and J lost 0 bases, with 4 bases between them. Germline V gives CDR1 DFQATT, CDR2 SNEGSKA (reference sequence). The CDR3 is made up of 12 amino acids. The CDR3 region is CSATPSNQPQHF. Written as DNA, the CDR3 is TGCAGTGCTACCCCTAGCAATCAGCCCCAGCATTTT.

This clonotype was picked up many times. V and J are TRBV7-3 and TRBJ2-1, with TRBD2 identical over 9 bases. V was clipped by 2 bases and J by 4 bases; unmatched bases: 3. The germline CDR1 and CDR2 sequences are SGHTA and FQGTGA. This CDR3 contains 15 residues. The CDR3 here is CASSLQAGGYNEQFF. CDR3 coding DNA: TGTGCCAGCAGCTTACAGGCGGGGGGGTACAATGAGCAGTTCTTC.